The present T cell receptor beta chain was sequenced within a study of cytomegalovirus exposure and HLA in healthy donors. Study-level findings and limits: Previously analyzed data showed that most TCR beta V segments were productive at a frequency of about 90% or about 30%. A few chains tied to CMV proved CMV antigen-specific in vitro.

Details on this clone: What it binds is unknown.

The PCR employed 60 Vbeta primers together with 13 Jbeta primers. Clones were read by immunoSEQ multiplex PCR, and TCRdb kept only the in-frame ones, dropping some. Found here are under 300,000 clones, 80% to 85% of them singletons; the top ten hold about 7.5%. Trimming shortened V by 5 bases and J by 5 bases, and 9 bases separated the two germline ends. CDR1 SGHAT and CDR2 FQNNGV come from the germline V gene. The CDR3 is 12 residues long. This receptor was identified in a woman aged 55-69 years in good health and CMV-seropositive. The J gene is TRBJ2-5, the V gene TRBV11-2; D is perhaps TRBD2 (5 bases). Material: PBMCs. CDR3 in DNA: TGTGCCAGCAGCGATTCGGGGGAGACCCAGTACTTC. This encodes CASSDSGETQYF.